This note documents a single TCR beta chain sequence. Its antigen is currently unknown. Rearranged V-D-J TRB sequences were amplified with a mixed TRB-A/B primer pool. TCRdb re-called the multiplex PCR reads with MiXCR, one entry per CDR3 protein. The sample has thousands of distinct CDR3 sequences, around 53% seen once; the top ten hold around 7.6%. The sample belongs to a study of T cell repertoires in aging, cancer and after chemotherapy. Study-level points and caveats: Age-matched healthy donors had significantly more diverse, less clonal blood TCR repertoires than untreated cancer patients.

In germline, CDR1 is MNHEY, CDR2 SVGAGI. V was pared by 5 bases and J by 1 base, with 10 bases of the junction left unmatched. The CDR3 totals 17 residues. Amplification of TCR beta used genomic DNA extracted from peripheral blood. The rearrangement uses TRBV6-5 and TRBJ2-3; 9 bases fit TRBD2. The clonotype originates from a human donor with a blood cancer. The source material was blood. This CDR3 is CASSASTSGGGTDTQYF. The CDR3 DNA is TGTGCCAGCAGTGCTTCGACTAGCGGAGGGGGCACAGATACGCAGTATTTT.